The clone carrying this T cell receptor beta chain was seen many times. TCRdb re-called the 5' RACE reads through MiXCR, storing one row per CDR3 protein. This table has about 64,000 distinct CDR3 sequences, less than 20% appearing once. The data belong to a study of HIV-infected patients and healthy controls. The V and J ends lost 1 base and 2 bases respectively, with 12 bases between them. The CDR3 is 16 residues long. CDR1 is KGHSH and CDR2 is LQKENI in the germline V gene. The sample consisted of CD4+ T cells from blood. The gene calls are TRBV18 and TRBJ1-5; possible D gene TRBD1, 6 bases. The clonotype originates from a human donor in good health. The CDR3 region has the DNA TGTGCCAGCTCACCACTATCCAGGGGAGGCAATCAGCCCCAGCATTTT. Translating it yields CASSPLSRGGNQPQHF.